This T cell receptor beta chain appears in the sequencing data of a study of T cell responses to AZD1222 COVID-19 vaccine. Study-wide results and limits: Clonal diversity was possibly underestimated, and the donors were mostly white British, with more females. Breadth and depth of Spike-specific TCRs rose after two AZD1222 doses.

Remarks on this clone: Its antigen is currently unknown.

This CDR3 is built from 15 residues. The germline V and J ends were trimmed by 7 bases and 5 bases, with 21 bases remaining between them. Germline V gives CDR1 SNHLY, CDR2 FYNNEI. Sequenced by immunoSEQ multiplex PCR; TCRdb stores in-frame clones only, minus some. The repertoire holds roughly 67,000 clones, with more than 70% as singletons. The V gene is TRBV2, the J gene TRBJ2-7; TRBD1 might be the D (6 bases). The TCR sequence derives from an adult in good health. The sequencing used peripheral blood, collected on day 0 of AZD1222 vaccination. CDR3 nucleotides: TGTGCCAGCATCCTTCAAGGTACAGGGATTAACGAGCAGTACTTC. This encodes CASILQGTGINEQYF.